The 18 T cell receptor beta chains below come from one sample, sequenced in a study of blood T cells in healthy people across ages. With a J-beta primer mix and a sample-barcoded 5' primer, a second PCR ran roughly 7 to 11 cycles. TCRdb re-called the 5' RACE reads with MiXCR, one entry per CDR3 protein. The sample includes more than 1 million distinct CDR3 sequences, 40% to 55% of them seen just once. Sequencing was done on a sample of blood. The source is a woman between 55 and 75 years old in good health.

In its sample, this clonotype was seen many times. The chain joins TRBV7-2 to TRBJ2-1, with D tentatively TRBD2 (7 bases). Germline V gives CDR1 SGHTA, CDR2 FQGNSA. This CDR3 region has 16 residues. Deletions cut 3 bases from V and 0 bases from J, with 12 bases between. CDR3 DNA sequence: TGTGCCAGCAGCTTCAGGGGCGGGGGCTCCTACAATGAGCAGTTCTTC. Residues: CASSFRGGGSYNEQFF.

This clonotype was observed a single time. The gene calls are TRBV21-1 and TRBJ2-4; the table calls TRBD2, which could not be checked here. The J call is uncertain, as TRBJ2-7 better fits the DNA end. TRBV21-1 is classified as a pseudogene. The CDR3 spans 14 residues. Written as DNA, the CDR3 is TGTGCTAGCACAGGAGGGACTTATCCCTACGAGCAGTACTTC. Its protein product is CASTGGTYPYEQYF.

The chain couples TRBV6-1 to TRBJ2-1; possibly TRBD1 or TRBD2 for D (5 bases each). The CDR3 runs 16 residues. V was pared by 0 bases and J by 4 bases, with 13 bases between. Per germline, CDR1 MNHNS and CDR2 SASEGT. The CDR3 spells CASSEALVGAYNEQFF. The DNA for the CDR3 is TGTGCCAGCAGTGAAGCGCTCGTCGGGGCGTACAATGAGCAGTTCTTC.

Comments on this clonotype: The junction departs from the called germline gene at one end, perhaps through a read error. The chain couples TRBV7-2 to TRBJ1-2; D might be TRBD1 (6 bases). Germline V CDR1 and CDR2: SGHTA, FQGNSA. This CDR3 is 15 amino acids long. CDR3 sequence reads: CASSFGQLGSYGCTF. The CDR3 DNA reads as TGTGCCAGCAGCTTTGGACAGCTAGGGAGCTATGGCTGCACCTTC.

The chain carries TRBV5-1 and TRBJ2-7; no clear D. Germline V CDR1 and CDR2: SGHRS, YFSETQ. There are 13 residues in the CDR3. The V end lost 9 bases, the J end lost 6 bases, and 19 bases lay between the germline ends. The CDR3 sequence is CANTPNKYCEQYF. CDR3 nucleotide sequence: TGCGCCAACACACCTAACAAGTATTGCGAGCAGTACTTC.

The chain recombines TRBV15 with TRBJ2-4; 11 nucleotides line up with TRBD2. The end of the DNA is better explained by TRBJ2-7, so the J call may be wrong. Germline values: CDR1 LNHNV, CDR2 YYDKDF (reference sequence). This CDR3 is built from 18 residues. The CDR3 sequence is CATSRDFGLAGFSYEQYF. The CDR3 DNA sequence: TGTGCCACCAGCAGAGATTTCGGACTAGCGGGTTTCTCCTACGAGCAGTACTTC.

V gene TRBV27 combines with J gene TRBJ2-7; 7 bases are shared with TRBD2. The CDR3 runs 17 residues. The germline V gene encodes CDR1 MNHEY and CDR2 SMNVEV (reference sequence). The junction had 15 bases not matched to a gene; V was cut back by 3 bases and J by 4 bases. The CDR3 sequence is CASSFGEGVGSGYEQYF. The CDR3 bases are TGTGCCAGCAGTTTTGGGGAGGGAGTGGGGAGTGGGTACGAGCAGTACTTC.

This clonotype was detected a few times. The chain carries TRBV7-9 and TRBJ2-6; no reliable D call. CDR1 is SEHNR and CDR2 is FQNEAQ in the germline V gene (reference sequence). The V end lost 1 base, the J end lost 0 bases, and 10 bases lay between the germline ends. The CDR3 is 17 amino acids. As DNA, the CDR3 is TGTGCCAGCAGCTTAGGTATCTTAACCTCTGGGGCCAACGTCCTGACTTTC. Translated: CASSLGILTSGANVLTF.

This chain connects TRBV15 to TRBJ2-7; D is uncertain. The CDR3 consists of 18 residues. Germline lookup yields CDR1 LNHNV and CDR2 YYDKDF (reference sequence). The V gene lost 0 bases and the J gene lost 1 base, with 19 bases spanning the gap. CDR3 sequence: CATSRDRRRTSLSYEQYF. The CDR3 nucleotides are TGTGCCACCAGCAGAGATAGGAGAAGGACCTCCCTTTCCTACGAGCAGTACTTC.

This chain joins TRBV14 and TRBJ2-3, with unresolved D. The CDR3 covers 16 residues. Deletions cut 0 bases from V and 0 bases from J, with 10 bases between. Germline V gene lookup returns CDR1 SGHDN and CDR2 FVKESK. The CDR3 DNA is TGTGCCAGCAGCCAAGAGCGTAGGGCCAGCACAGATACGCAGTATTTT. This sequence encodes CASSQERRASTDTQYF.

The CDR3 DNA reads TGTGCCAGCAGCCCGACGTTGGCGGGAACCTACGAGCAGTACTTC. Translated, it gives CASSPTLAGTYEQYF. V and J are TRBV28 and TRBJ2-7, with D maybe TRBD2 (6 bases). The V and J ends lost 6 bases and 2 bases respectively, with 17 bases between them. Germline CDR1 MDHEN, CDR2 SYDVKM. The CDR3 is 15 residues long.

This clonotype occurred a few times. In nucleotides, the CDR3 is TGTGCCAGCAGACATGGGGGGGTTGAGCAGTTCTTC. Amino acids: CASRHGGVEQFF. The J gene is TRBJ2-1, the V gene TRBV12-3 or TRBV12-4; TRBD2 matches at 7 bases. CDR3 length: 12 residues. Trimming took 6 bases from V and 9 from J; bases not matched to a gene: 5.

The rearrangement joins TRBV20-1 to TRBJ2-5; 13 bases match TRBD2. This CDR3 comprises 15 residues. CDR1 is DFQATT and CDR2 is SNEGSKA in the germline V gene (reference sequence). With V trimmed by 6 bases and J by 2 bases, 6 bases remained unmatched. The CDR3 reads CSAEGLAGLQETQYF. DNA for the CDR3: TGCAGTGCCGAGGGACTAGCGGGACTTCAAGAGACCCAGTACTTC.

This clonotype was seen only a few times. A much larger clonotype is one base distant, so this may be a read error. This chain connects TRBV6-5 to TRBJ2-7, with D possibly being TRBD2 (5 bases). The CDR3 extends over 14 amino acids. V lost 2 bases, J lost 0 bases, and 8 bases lay in between. The germline V gene encodes CDR1 MNHEY and CDR2 SVGAGI. CDR3 DNA sequence: TGTGCCAGCAGTTACGCGGGCAGCTCCTACGAGCAGTACTTC. Its protein is CASSYAGSSYEQYF.

The chain combines TRBV28 with TRBJ2-3; D gene ambiguous. CDR1 is MDHEN, CDR2 SYDVKM, per germline. The CDR3 loop spans 18 amino acids. V was clipped by 1 base and J by 0 bases, with 17 bases between them. The CDR3 region is CASSLSPSTARSTDTQYF. For the CDR3, the DNA is TGTGCCAGCAGTTTATCCCCCTCCACGGCGAGGAGCACAGATACGCAGTATTTT.

This clonotype was recorded a few times. This chain connects TRBV6-2 or TRBV6-3 to TRBJ2-7; TRBD2 aligns across 12 bases. This CDR3 comprises 17 residues. Germline trimming cut 5 bases from V and 6 bases from J; bases unmatched to any gene: 14. Germline V lookup: CDR1 MNHEY, CDR2 SVGEGT. For the CDR3, the DNA is TGTGCCAGCAGTCGACTGGGAGGACTAGCGGGATTTGGCGAGCAGTACTTC. Its translation: CASSRLGGLAGFGEQYF.

The gene calls are TRBV29-1 and TRBJ2-3, with 7 bases lining up with TRBD2. This CDR3 is built from 18 residues. CDR1 SQVTM and CDR2 ANQGSEA come from the germline V gene. V lost 4 bases, J lost 8 bases, and 24 bases stayed unmatched. CDR3 loop: CSVVGSRLGSGGSGTQYF. The CDR3 nucleotides read TGCAGCGTTGTGGGCAGCCGTTTAGGGTCGGGAGGATCAGGTACGCAGTATTTT.

The V gene is TRBV7-8, the J gene TRBJ2-7, with 7 bases matching TRBD1. V was pared by 0 bases and J by 0 bases, with 5 bases of the junction left unmatched. Germline CDR1 is SGHVS and CDR2 is FQNEAQ. This CDR3 has 16 residues. Written as DNA, the CDR3 is TGTGCCAGCAGCTTAGCGGCAGGGGGTACCTCCTACGAGCAGTACTTC. Its protein product is CASSLAAGGTSYEQYF.